This T cell receptor beta chain was captured in a study of molecular identifiers for immune sequencing clone quantification. This clonotype was recorded many times. Its specificity is unknown. Libraries for naive CD8 T cells, which were made from about 20,000 to 1,000,000 sorted cells, drew on 10%, 30% or 50% of the RNA. When naive CD8 T cells were sorted, they were gated as CD8+CD4-CCR7+CD45RA+. Overall study findings and caveats: Beyond 20 RNA copies, clones held over 98% of effector molecules, compared with under 1% in naive cells.

The CDR3 is 15 residues long. The V gene lost 1 base and the J gene lost 2 bases, with 12 bases spanning the gap. CDR1 and CDR2 from the germline V gene are LNHDA and SQIVND (reference sequence). TCRdb ran MiXCR on the PCR reads and lists one entry per CDR3 protein. The sample lists roughly 320,000 distinct CDR3 sequences; about a fifth were seen once. Sequenced sample: naive CD8+ T cells from blood, with Jurkat cell RNA spiked in. As for subset: FACS-sorted CD8+CD4-CCR7+CD45RA+ naive T cells. This chain joins TRBV19 and TRBJ2-7; D may be TRBD2 (7 bases). This TCR was recovered from a human donor in good health. Some libraries in this study had Jurkat cell RNA spiked in. CDR3 DNA sequence: TGTGCCAGTAGTATAGCGGGCGGGGGCACCTACGAGCAGTACTTC. Protein: CASSIAGGGTYEQYF.